This T cell receptor beta chain was profiled in a study of molecular identifiers for immune sequencing clone quantification (dated by TCRdb to 2017 to 2018). Describing the broader study: For a replicate experiment, the RNA from either about 20,000 or 100,000 naive CD8 T cells was divided into five aliquots, and four of those aliquots went on to sequencing. The study was a methods study using CD8 T cells to benchmark molecular-identifier clustering-based TCR repertoire sequencing (MIDCIRS) and TCR RNA copy counting.

The paper's findings and limits, for the study overall: When barcode sub-clustering was not used, chimeric consensus sequences inflated TCR diversity, with chimeras reaching as high as 47%. Modeling indicated roughly 3.2 TCR RNA copies recovered per cell, compared with around 11 by digital PCR, which implies a capture efficiency of 25% to 35%. Highly expanded clone sizes could be underestimated if identical TCR molecules share a barcode. The naive libraries included spiked-in Jurkat TCR RNA (fewer than eleven copies' worth), and this Jurkat TCR RNA is not part of the donor repertoire. Clones above 20 RNA copies held over 98% of molecules in CMV-specific effector cells but under 1% in naive cells. A single cell's worth of spiked-in Jurkat TCR RNA was reported detectable even among approximately 930,000 naive CD8 T cells.

Libraries of naive CD8 T cells were built from anywhere between about 17,000 and 1,000,000 sorted cells, with 10%, 30% or 50% of the purified RNA used. Naive CD8 T cells were FACS-sorted as CD8+CD4-CCR7+CD45RA+ on a BD FACSAria II into RLT Plus buffer. To test detection sensitivity, Jurkat RNA equal to ten TCR copies was added to samples of roughly 18,000-1,100,000 naive CD8 T cells. CD8 T cells were enriched using RosetteSep CD8+ T Cell Enrichment Cocktail and Ficoll-Paque, and the enriched cells then underwent ACK red cell lysis. Including cysteine and phenylalanine, the CDR3 has 14 amino acids. The only DNA kept is the CDR3, 42 bases in frame from the first base. Library method: PCR. The run used an Illumina HiSeq 4000. Bulk TCR libraries were prepared as previously described, using TCR primers listed in Table S5. Total RNA was purified with the Qiagen AllPrep DNA/RNA kit. Before any analysis, reads coming from multiple sequencing runs of the same library were combined into one pool. The study's own analysis went as follows. Reads were retained only if their TCR constant sequence matched exactly, and those retained reads were trimmed to 150 nt and grouped according to their 12-nt molecular barcodes. Reads inside each barcode group were sub-clustered using a 15% Levenshtein threshold, and a quality-weighted consensus sequence was constructed for each RNA molecule. Non-functional sequences were excluded, and lower-count sequences lying one edit away from another sequence were also excluded. Based on fitting two negative binomial distributions, any barcode sub-cluster with under 20% of the maximum read count was discarded. The public sequencing data were trimmed at Q25 with fastp and processed into clonotypes with MiXCR by TCRdb, which kept only in-frame beta chains. Every entry covers one CDR3 protein and lists the most common genes and DNA from its rows. TCRdb assigned the V and J calls; the authors' analysis was not used. The table for this sample lists about 510,000 distinct CDR3 sequences; around 21% of them were counted only once. In total, the top ten clones hold around 0.86% of the sample.

For this clonotype: No cognate antigen has been identified for it. Sequence at one end of the junction differs from germline and may be a read error.

The sample comprised naive CD8+ T cells from blood, with Jurkat cell RNA spiked in. The sample's cell subset or site label, decoded: FACS-sorted CD8+CD4-CCR7+CD45RA+ naive T cells. The chain is made from TRBV5-3 and TRBJ2-7; tentative D gene TRBD2, with 5 bases matching. TRBV5-3 is an open reading frame, and its role is uncertain. This TCR came from a human donor in good health. Some libraries in this study had Jurkat cell RNA spiked in. The nucleotide sequence reads TGTGCCAGCAGCTTGGATAGTGGAGGTTTCGAGCAGTACTTC. This yields the protein CASSLDSGGFEQYF.